A selection of T cell receptor beta chains follows, all from one sample in a study of OX40 agonist ivuxolimab in advanced cancers. The protocol was immunoSEQ multiplex PCR, while the TCRdb copy is restricted to in-frame clones and leaves out a portion. The sample consists of fewer than 130,000 clones, roughly nine tenths of them appearing once. The input for sequencing was CD4+ or CD8+ T cells sorted from blood, taken in a trial of the OX40 agonist ivuxolimab. The receptors were gathered from an adult with an advanced solid tumor such as melanoma, head and neck, liver or kidney cancer. CDR3s include the opening cysteine and the closing phenylalanine or tryptophan. The D gene is left open where the match is weak. Rows may omit the clone size; those that give it use once, few, many or a size class.

j_call | clone_size | v_call | d_call | cdr3_aa | cdr3_nt
TRBJ2-5 | . | TRBV19 | . | CASSIANQETQYF | TGTGCCAGTAGTATAGCCAATCAAGAGACCCAGTACTTC
TRBJ2-1 | . | TRBV5-1 | . | CASSSPPGSRGRGEQFF | TGCGCCAGCAGCTCCCCTCCAGGGTCCAGGGGACGGGGTGAGCAGTTCTTC
TRBJ2-5 | . | TRBV12-5 | . | CASGGRETQYF | TGTGCTAGTGGAGGTCGAGAGACCCAGTACTTC
TRBJ2-2 | . | TRBV9 | . | CASSVGIGTLSYTGELFF | TGTGCCAGCAGCGTAGGGATCGGGACCCTTTCCTACACCGGGGAGCTGTTTTTT
TRBJ1-2 | . | TRBV6-1 | . | CASRRQDSNYGYTF | TGTGCCAGCAGAAGACAGGATTCTAACTATGGCTACACCTTC
TRBJ2-7 | once | TRBV30 | . | CAWRTNPYEQYF | TGTGCCTGGAGAACTAACCCATACGAGCAGTACTTC
TRBJ2-5 | . | TRBV5-6 | . | CASSLATRPLGGTQYF | TGTGCCAGCAGCTTGGCCACCAGACCCCTGGGCGGGACCCAGTACTTC
TRBJ2-7 | . | TRBV6-6 | . | CASSYSSQAPYEQYF | TGTGCCAGCAGTTACTCGAGTCAGGCTCCCTACGAGCAGTACTTC
TRBJ2-1 | . | TRBV19 | . | CASSIKVGPTGYNEQFF | TGTGCCAGTAGTATAAAGGTGGGCCCCACGGGATACAATGAGCAGTTCTTC
TRBJ2-1 | . | TRBV6-1 | TRBD2 | CASSEAGTSGRYNEQFF | TGTGCCAGCAGTGAAGCCGGGACTAGCGGACGGTACAATGAGCAGTTCTTC